The 26 T cell receptor beta chains in this list originate from one sample, sequenced in a study of shared clonotypes between healthy human individuals. The repertoire was sequenced with immunoSEQ multiplex PCR; TCRdb's copy has only in-frame clones and lacks some. This table holds over a million clones, roughly 96% found once. Source material: naive CD4+ T cells sorted from blood. As for subset: CD45RA+ positively selected. These TCRs come from a man between 25 and 39 years old in good health.

The genes are TRBV5-6 and TRBJ2-7; D is unclear. The CDR3 contains 14 residues. Germline CDR1 is SGHDT and CDR2 is YYEEEE. Deletions cut 2 bases from V and 0 bases from J, with 9 bases between. The CDR3 DNA reads TGTGCCAGCAGCTTAATTGGGGTCTCCTACGAGCAGTACTTC. It translates to CASSLIGVSYEQYF.

This clone has a single count. The chain has TRBV5-1 and TRBJ2-7; tentatively, D is TRBD2 (5 bases). Germline values: CDR1 SGHRS, CDR2 YFSETQ. V was shortened by 4 bases and J by 4 bases, with 15 bases between the two germline ends. CDR3 length: 14 amino acids. The CDR3: CASSSEPGRYEQYF. The CDR3 DNA follows: TGCGCCAGCAGCAGCGAACCGGGAAGGTACGAGCAGTACTTC.

The chain joins TRBV5-1 to TRBJ2-3; 7 bases are shared with TRBD1. Per the germline V gene, CDR1 is SGHRS and CDR2 is YFSETQ. The CDR3 runs to 15 residues. After removal of 0 bases from V and 2 bases from J, the junction contained 3 bases not matched to a gene. This CDR3 reads CASSLATGATDTQYF. Written as DNA, the CDR3 is TGCGCCAGCAGCTTGGCCACAGGGGCCACAGATACGCAGTATTTT.

The chain has TRBV18 and TRBJ2-1, with D maybe TRBD2 (6 bases). The CDR3 consists of 13 residues. The V gene's germline CDR1 is KGHSH and CDR2 LQKENI. Trimming cost V 5 bases and J 5 bases, with 10 bases left between them. CDR3 bases: TGTGCCAGCTCAATTAGCGGAGACAATGAGCAGTTCTTC. As protein: CASSISGDNEQFF.

The rearrangement links TRBV19 to TRBJ2-5, with TRBD2 matching over 10 bases. V shed 3 bases, J shed 5 bases, and the junction held 3 bases outside the gene matches. The germline V gene encodes CDR1 LNHDA and CDR2 SQIVND (reference sequence). The CDR3 loop spans 14 amino acids. The DNA for the CDR3 is TGTGCCAGTAGTATGGGACTAGCGTCCGAGACCCAGTACTTC. It is translated as CASSMGLASETQYF.

This sequence joins TRBV18 and TRBJ2-3; unclear D gene. Trimming took off 4 bases at V and 4 bases at J, with 15 bases between the two ends. The CDR3 is 15 amino acids. CDR1 is KGHSH, CDR2 LQKENI, per germline. The CDR3: CASSLASSGADTQYF. CDR3 coding DNA: TGTGCCAGCTCACTCGCCAGCAGTGGGGCAGATACGCAGTATTTT.

The rearrangement uses TRBV28 and TRBJ1-5; no firm D call. Per germline, CDR1 MDHEN and CDR2 SYDVKM. The germline V and J ends were trimmed by 1 base and 9 bases, with 19 bases remaining between them. The CDR3 has 16 residues. The CDR3: CASSLYPFEGKGPQHF. In DNA, the CDR3 is TGTGCCAGCAGTTTATACCCCTTTGAGGGAAAAGGGCCCCAGCATTTT.

This sequence joins TRBV19 and TRBJ2-5; TRBD2 is a possible D gene (6 bases). The CDR3 runs to 15 residues. The germline V gene has CDR1 LNHDA and CDR2 SQIVND (reference sequence). V dropped 3 bases and J dropped 3 bases, with 14 bases sitting between them. Here the CDR3 DNA reads TGTGCCAGTAGTATTGTGGGGACGGGAGAAGAGACCCAGTACTTC. Protein: CASSIVGTGEETQYF. The variable domain in full, with the rest retrieved from reference TRBV19 and TRBJ2-5, is DGGITQSPKYLFRKEGQNVTLSCEQNLNHDAMYWYRQDPGQGLRLIYYSQIVNDFQKGDIAEGYSVSREKKESFPLTVTSAQKNPTAFYLCASSIVGTGEETQYFGPGTRLLVL.

V usage is TRBV19 and J usage is TRBJ1-1; D perhaps matches TRBD1 (6 bases). Trimming took 10 bases from V and 2 from J, leaving 14 bases between them. The CDR3 loop spans 13 amino acids. CDR1 is LNHDA and CDR2 is SQIVND in the germline V gene (reference sequence). CDR3 region: CATSGTSNTEAFF. The CDR3 nucleotides are TGTGCCACCTCGGGGACATCAAACACTGAAGCTTTCTTT.

The chain recombines TRBV7-3 with TRBJ2-7, with TRBD2 identical over 7 bases. CDR1 and CDR2 from the germline V gene are SGHTA and FQGTGA. This CDR3 is built from 14 residues. The J segment lost 0 bases and the V segment lost 9 bases, leaving 8 bases of the junction unmatched. The CDR3: CASSITSDSYEQYF. CDR3 DNA: TGTGCCAGTTCCATCACTAGCGACTCCTACGAGCAGTACTTC.

The chain has TRBV6-5 and TRBJ2-3, with a weak D call TRBD1 (6 bases). Germline V gene data show CDR1 as MNHEY and CDR2 as SVGAGI. V was clipped by 9 bases and J by 2 bases, with 18 bases between them. The CDR3 has 15 amino acids. CDR3 region: CASKRDNTFTDTQYF. CDR3 nucleotides: TGTGCCAGTAAACGGGACAACACTTTCACAGATACGCAGTATTTT.

V usage is TRBV11-2 and J usage is TRBJ2-3, with D possibly matching TRBD2 (5 bases). Germline V gene lookup returns CDR1 SGHAT and CDR2 FQNNGV. Deletions cut 5 bases from V and 1 base from J, with 10 bases between. The CDR3 has 14 residues. The CDR3 sequence is CASSGRVRTDTQYF. CDR3 bases: TGTGCCAGCAGCGGGAGAGTGCGCACAGATACGCAGTATTTT. Filled out from reference TRBV11-2 and TRBJ2-3, the complete variable domain reads EAGVAQSPRYKIIEKRQSVAFWCNPISGHATLYWYQQILGQGPKLLIQFQNNGVVDDSQLPKDRFSAERLKGVDSTLKIQPAKLEDSAVYLCASSGRVRTDTQYFGPGTRLTVL.

The chain carries TRBV10-3 and TRBJ2-7; 8 bases are a match to TRBD1. V shed 3 bases and J 1 base; nucleotides not matched to a gene: 11. The CDR3 is made up of 17 amino acids. Germline assignment: CDR1 ENHRY and CDR2 SYGVKD. This chain's CDR3 is CAISEQTQGAGSYEQYF. CDR3 nucleotide sequence: TGTGCCATCAGTGAACAAACTCAGGGGGCTGGGTCCTACGAGCAGTACTTC.

This chain uses TRBV14 with TRBJ2-5, with D perhaps TRBD2 (6 bases). CDR1 and CDR2 (germline): SGHDN, FVKESK. The germline V and J ends were trimmed by 4 bases and 4 bases, with 10 bases remaining between them. This CDR3 spans 13 amino acids. The CDR3 bases are TGTGCCAGCAGCCGACGGGACTTAGAGACCCAGTACTTC. This codes for CASSRRDLETQYF.

The chain combines TRBV2 with TRBJ2-1; D may be TRBD2 (7 bases). CDR3 size: 14 residues. V lost 6 bases and J lost 8, with 17 bases in between. The germline V gene encodes CDR1 SNHLY and CDR2 FYNNEI. CDR3 in amino acids: CASSLGAGVDEQFF. The CDR3 DNA reads as TGTGCCAGCAGCCTGGGGGCGGGAGTGGATGAGCAGTTCTTC.

This clone was counted a single time. The chain joins TRBV5-6 to TRBJ1-2; maybe TRBD1 (5 bases). V lost 4 bases, J lost 5 bases, and 21 bases lay in between. The CDR3 runs 16 residues. Germline V gene lookup returns CDR1 SGHDT and CDR2 YYEEEE. The CDR3 protein is CASSPPPPGRIYGYTF. CDR3 bases: TGTGCCAGCAGCCCACCCCCGCCGGGACGGATATATGGCTACACCTTC.

This rearrangement joins TRBV2 to TRBJ1-5; no clear D. The CDR3 has 14 residues. Trimming stripped 2 bases from V and 5 bases from J, with 10 bases between. The germline gives CDR1 SNHLY, CDR2 FYNNEI. The CDR3 loop is CASSEMAAHQPQHF. The CDR3 DNA reads TGTGCCAGCAGTGAAATGGCAGCCCATCAGCCCCAGCATTTT.

The V call is TRBV27, the J call TRBJ2-3, with 9 positions matching TRBD2. The germline V gene encodes CDR1 MNHEY and CDR2 SMNVEV (reference sequence). V shed 2 bases and J 4 bases; nucleotides not matched to a gene: 4. The CDR3 consists of 15 residues. CDR3 nucleotide sequence: TGTGCCAGCAGTTTAACGGGACTAGCAGCAGATACGCAGTATTTT. Translating gives CASSLTGLAADTQYF.

The rearrangement links TRBV28 to TRBJ2-5; D is perhaps TRBD2 (5 bases). Germline V gene data show CDR1 as MDHEN and CDR2 as SYDVKM. CDR3 length equals 13 residues. Trimming took off 9 bases at V and 4 bases at J, with 15 bases between the two ends. The CDR3 here is CASGEPFGETQYF. CDR3 in DNA: TGTGCCAGTGGGGAGCCGTTCGGAGAGACCCAGTACTTC.

The V call is TRBV6-5, the J call TRBJ2-1; TRBD1 is a possible D gene (6 bases). The CDR3 is made up of 13 amino acids. V was cut by 6 bases and J by 6 bases, with 12 bases left in between. Germline V gene lookup returns CDR1 MNHEY and CDR2 SVGAGI. The CDR3 here is CASRNTGTNEQFF. The CDR3 region has the DNA TGTGCCAGCAGAAATACAGGGACCAATGAGCAGTTCTTC.

The CDR3 DNA is TGTGCCAGCTTCTCCTCTGCGCCCAGGGCGGTCGGGGAGCTGTTTTTT. Its protein is CASFSSAPRAVGELFF. The V and J genes are TRBV28 and TRBJ2-2, with D possibly matching TRBD1 (5 bases). Germline assignment: CDR1 MDHEN and CDR2 SYDVKM. This CDR3 comprises 16 residues. V lost 8 bases to trimming and J lost 7 bases, with 23 bases between them.

The sample holds one count of this clone. The chain recombines TRBV18 with TRBJ2-1; a possible D gene is TRBD2 (6 bases). The CDR3 consists of 14 residues. With 2 bases removed from V and 4 bases from J, the gap between germline ends came to 9 bases. Germline V gene sequence: CDR1 KGHSH, CDR2 LQKENI. The DNA of the CDR3 is TGTGCCAGCTCACCAGGGGGGTTTTACAATGAGCAGTTCTTC. Its translation is CASSPGGFYNEQFF.

The chain combines TRBV19 with TRBJ2-7; TRBD1 might be the D (6 bases). Germline CDR1 and CDR2: LNHDA and SQIVND (reference sequence). With 6 bases removed from V and 0 bases from J, the gap between germline ends came to 15 bases. CDR3 length: 15 amino acids. CDR3 protein: CASRQRDTASYEQYF. CDR3 bases: TGTGCCAGTAGGCAACGGGACACGGCCTCCTACGAGCAGTACTTC.

This chain links TRBV14 with TRBJ2-7, with no clear D. The CDR3 contains 13 residues. V lost 1 base and J lost 7, with 11 bases in between. Germline lookup yields CDR1 SGHDN and CDR2 FVKESK. The CDR3 nucleotides are TGTGCCAGCAGCCAAGTAAATGGAAGGGAGCAGTACTTC. Translating it yields CASSQVNGREQYF.

This chain uses TRBV9 with TRBJ1-3, with a possible D match to TRBD1 (6 bases). The V gene lost 3 bases and the J gene lost 0 bases, with 13 bases spanning the gap. The CDR3 has 16 amino acids. CDR1 is SGDLS and CDR2 is YYNGEE in the germline V gene. The CDR3 DNA is TGTGCCAGCAGCGCCTTAGGGGGTGACTCTGGAAACACCATATATTTT. It translates to CASSALGGDSGNTIYF.

V is TRBV6-4 and J is TRBJ2-1; 14 bases line up with TRBD2. Trimming removed 5 bases from V and 7 bases from J; junction bases left unmatched: 4. The CDR3 extends over 15 amino acids. The V gene's germline CDR1 is MRHNA and CDR2 SNTAGT. The CDR3: CASSSGLAGANEQFF. The DNA of the CDR3 is TGTGCCAGCAGTTCGGGACTAGCGGGAGCGAATGAGCAGTTCTTC.